These 30 T cell receptor beta chains share one sample of origin, sequenced in a study of neurological immune-mediated disorders. TCRdb called the 5' RACE reads again in MiXCR, with one record for every CDR3 protein. The sample records roughly 48,000 distinct CDR3 sequences, approximately 5.8% being singletons. Sequencing was done on a sample of CD4+ T cells from blood. The receptors derive from a woman aged 18-29 years with multiple sclerosis.

The table lists this clonotype with many counts. J is TRBJ2-5 and V is TRBV29-1, with 9 bases aligning to TRBD2. Trimming at V came to 6 bases and at J to 4 bases, leaving 9 bases not matched to a gene. This CDR3 is 14 amino acids long. Germline V gives CDR1 SQVTM, CDR2 ANQGSEA. The CDR3 sequence: CSVGLAGRLETQYF. Here the CDR3 DNA reads TGCAGCGTGGGACTAGCCGGTCGTTTAGAGACCCAGTACTTC. The full variable domain, completed using reference TRBV29-1 and TRBJ2-5, is SAVISQKPSRDICQRGTSLTIQCQVDSQVTMMFWYRQQPGQSLTLIATANQGSEATYESGFVIDKFPISRPNLTFSTLTVSNMSPEDSSIYLCSVGLAGRLETQYFGPGTRLLVL.

This clonotype appeared a few times. The V and J genes are TRBV30 and TRBJ1-2; unclear D gene. Trimming stripped 2 bases from V and 2 bases from J, with 15 bases between. The V gene's germline CDR1 is GTSNPN and CDR2 SVGIG (reference sequence). This CDR3 comprises 15 residues. The CDR3 region has the DNA TGTGCCTGGAGTCCCCCGGGCAGGAACAACTATGGCTACACCTTC. This encodes CAWSPPGRNNYGYTF.

This clonotype was seen many times. The genes are TRBV6-5 and TRBJ1-1; the match to TRBD1 covers 7 bases. CDR1 is MNHEY and CDR2 is SVGAGI in the germline V gene. This CDR3 has 16 amino acids. Losses at the gene ends were 0 bases for V and 1 base for J; bases not matched to a gene: 5. The CDR3 region has the DNA TGTGCCAGCAGTTACTCCACCGGGACAGCGAACACTGAAGCTTTCTTT. Its translation: CASSYSTGTANTEAFF.

This clonotype was recorded many times. J is TRBJ2-1 and V is TRBV7-2; 15 bases agree with TRBD2. With 3 bases clipped from V and 10 bases from J, the junction kept 7 bases outside the gene matches. The CDR3 is 16 amino acids. Germline V gene sequence: CDR1 SGHTA, CDR2 FQGNSA. The CDR3 region has the DNA TGTGCCAGCAGCTTCCGGACTAGCGGGAGGGTGTGGGAGCAGTTCTTC. Its translation is CASSFRTSGRVWEQFF.

This clonotype was recorded at least ten times. This chain connects TRBV2 to TRBJ1-2; possible D gene TRBD1, 5 bases. Germline V gene data show CDR1 as SNHLY and CDR2 as FYNNEI. The CDR3 contains 13 residues. V dropped 5 bases and J dropped 8 bases, with 15 bases sitting between them. CDR3 protein: CASSTTEGRGYTF. CDR3 nucleotides: TGTGCCAGCAGTACAACCGAGGGACGGGGCTACACCTTC.

Concerning this clonotype: Relative to the germline gene, one junction end is altered; a read error may explain this. The rearrangement uses TRBV7-2 and TRBJ2-3; 8 bases are shared with TRBD2. CDR1 is SGHTA and CDR2 is FQGNSA in the germline V gene. The CDR3 sequence is 15 residues long. The CDR3 is CANSFRVAGSDTQYF. The DNA of the CDR3 is TGTGCCAACAGCTTTCGGGTAGCGGGATCAGATACGCAGTATTTT.

This clonotype was detected ten times or more. The chain links TRBV20-1 to TRBJ2-7; 8 bases align to TRBD1. Germline trimming cut 6 bases from V and 7 bases from J; bases unmatched to any gene: 17. The germline V gene has CDR1 DFQATT and CDR2 SNEGSKA (reference sequence). The CDR3 consists of 15 residues. The CDR3 DNA reads TGCAGTGCCCACCCAGGGGGCGCGTTATTGGGGGAGCAGTACTTC. Protein sequence: CSAHPGGALLGEQYF.

This clonotype has at least ten counts. The chain employs TRBV7-2 and TRBJ1-1, with D possibly being TRBD1 (5 bases). The CDR3 is 15 residues long. Germline values: CDR1 SGHTA, CDR2 FQGNSA. V was cut by 2 bases and J by 3 bases, with 13 bases left in between. CDR3 DNA: TGTGCCAGCAGCTTAATGGGGGGGTGGGACACTGAAGCTTTCTTT. This codes for CASSLMGGWDTEAFF.

This clonotype was recorded at least ten times. This chain connects TRBV12-3 or TRBV12-4 to TRBJ1-2; D gene unclear. Trimming pared 6 bases from V and 6 bases from J, leaving 11 bases between. The CDR3 length is 12 residues. CDR3 residues: CASRSISNGYTF. The CDR3, as DNA: TGTGCCAGCAGGTCCATCAGTAATGGCTACACCTTC.

This clonotype was detected many times. The gene calls are TRBV2 and TRBJ1-5, with D unclear. Per the germline V gene, CDR1 is SNHLY and CDR2 is FYNNEI. V was shortened by 5 bases and J by 6 bases, with 11 bases between the two germline ends. This CDR3 comprises 13 residues. CDR3 region: CASSNLGFQPQHF. The CDR3 DNA reads TGTGCCAGCAGTAATCTGGGTTTTCAGCCCCAGCATTTT.

This clonotype was recorded many times. One end of the junction varies from germline; a read error may be responsible. The chain employs TRBV4-2 and TRBJ1-3; D is uncertain. The CDR3 is 16 residues long. The V gene's germline CDR1 is LGHNA and CDR2 YNFKEQ. The CDR3 bases are TGTGCCAACAGCCCCCTAAGCGGCGTTTCTGGAAACACCATATATTTT. Translated: CANSPLSGVSGNTIYF.

As regards this clonotype: This may be a read error, as it is one base from a much larger clone. The gene calls are TRBV20-1 and TRBJ2-5; TRBD2 is a possible D gene (5 bases). The CDR3 contains 13 residues. Deletions cut 8 bases from V and 5 bases from J, with 18 bases between. Germline V gene lookup returns CDR1 DFQATT and CDR2 SNEGSKA (reference sequence). CDR3 in amino acids: CSTPRGSRETQYF. In DNA form, the CDR3 reads TGCAGTACTCCCCGGGGTAGTAGGGAGACCCAGTACTTC.

This clonotype was counted between two and nine times. This chain links TRBV7-9 with TRBJ2-7; 10 bases map to TRBD1. CDR1 is SEHNR and CDR2 is FQNEAQ in the germline V gene (reference sequence). The CDR3 extends over 14 amino acids. The junction had 7 bases not matched to a gene; V was cut back by 6 bases and J by 5 bases. The CDR3 region has the DNA TGTGCCAGCAGTACGGGACAGGGGATTGACGAGCAGTACTTC. The encoded protein is CASSTGQGIDEQYF. Supplemented by reference TRBV7-9 and TRBJ2-7, the full variable domain reads DTGVSQNPRHKITKRGQNVTFRCDPISEHNRLYWYRQTLGQGPEFLTYFQNEAQLEKSRLLSDRFSAERPKGSFSTLEIQRTEQGDSAMYLCASSTGQGIDEQYFGPGTRLTVT.

This clonotype was seen repeatedly, ten times or more. The chain employs TRBV20-1 and TRBJ2-7; TRBD2 aligns across 13 bases. Germline values: CDR1 DFQATT, CDR2 SNEGSKA (reference sequence). Trimming removed 6 bases from V and 4 bases from J; junction bases left unmatched: 12. This CDR3 contains 16 residues. The CDR3 sequence: CSAEQGLAGFKYEQYF. The CDR3 DNA is TGCAGTGCGGAGCAGGGACTAGCGGGGTTTAAGTACGAGCAGTACTTC.

This clonotype showed up many times. This rearrangement joins TRBV6-5 to TRBJ2-3; 14 nucleotides align to TRBD2. Trimming at V came to 6 bases and at J to 6 bases, leaving 8 bases not matched to a gene. Germline CDR1 MNHEY, CDR2 SVGAGI. The CDR3 length is 16 residues. The CDR3 here is CASSSGLAGVGDTQYF. CDR3 in DNA: TGTGCCAGCAGCTCGGGACTAGCGGGGGTAGGGGATACGCAGTATTTT.

At least ten counts were recorded for this clonotype. The chain links TRBV5-6 to TRBJ2-4; tentative D call: TRBD1 (5 bases). With 4 bases removed from V and 0 bases from J, the gap between germline ends came to 14 bases. This CDR3 contains 16 residues. Germline-derived CDR1 and CDR2 are SGHDT and YYEEEE. The DNA of the CDR3 is TGTGCCAGCAGCCAAAGACGGACACTAGCCAAAAACATTCAGTACTTC. Its protein product is CASSQRRTLAKNIQYF.

This clonotype was detected many times. CDR3 DNA: TGCGCCAGCAGCGCGTCGGGGGGGCAAAACTACGAGCAGTACTTC. Translation: CASSASGGQNYEQYF. The chain couples TRBV5-1 to TRBJ2-7; 8 nucleotides agree with TRBD2. This CDR3 has 15 amino acids. CDR1 is SGHRS and CDR2 is YFSETQ in the germline V gene. Unmatched junction bases numbered 9, after V lost 4 bases and J lost 3 bases.

This clonotype was counted at least ten times. This chain joins TRBV5-1 and TRBJ2-1; D ambiguous. This CDR3 has 14 amino acids. The germline gives CDR1 SGHRS, CDR2 YFSETQ. Trimming cost V 6 bases and J 5 bases, with 15 bases left between them. The CDR3: CASKTSHAHNEQFF. The CDR3 DNA is TGCGCCAGCAAGACGTCGCATGCCCACAATGAGCAGTTCTTC. The variable domain in full, completed from reference TRBV5-1 and TRBJ2-1, reads KAGVTQTPRYLIKTRGQQVTLSCSPISGHRSVSWYQQTPGQGLQFLFEYFSETQRNKGNFPGRFSGRQFSNSRSEMNVSTLELGDSALYLCASKTSHAHNEQFFGPGTRLTVL.

Ten or more counts support this clonotype. The rearrangement joins TRBV2 to TRBJ2-7; D ambiguous. The germline V and J ends were trimmed by 6 bases and 3 bases, with 9 bases remaining between them. The CDR3 contains 12 residues. CDR1 and CDR2 from the germline V gene are SNHLY and FYNNEI. CDR3 sequence: CASRYSNYEQYF. Written as DNA, the CDR3 is TGTGCCAGCAGATACAGTAACTACGAGCAGTACTTC.

This clonotype was picked up many times. This rearrangement joins TRBV5-1 to TRBJ2-6; D possibly corresponds to TRBD2 (5 bases). Trimming took off 2 bases at V and 2 bases at J, with 11 bases between the two ends. The CDR3 length is 16 residues. Germline lookup yields CDR1 SGHRS and CDR2 YFSETQ. The CDR3 sequence: CASSFTGSPGANVLTF. The CDR3 coding sequence is TGCGCCAGCAGCTTCACGGGGTCCCCTGGGGCCAACGTCCTGACTTTC. Full variable domain (missing parts from reference TRBV5-1 and TRBJ2-6): KAGVTQTPRYLIKTRGQQVTLSCSPISGHRSVSWYQQTPGQGLQFLFEYFSETQRNKGNFPGRFSGRQFSNSRSEMNVSTLELGDSALYLCASSFTGSPGANVLTFGAGSRLTVL.

This clonotype was seen at least ten times. The genes are TRBV5-5 and TRBJ2-2, with 7 bases that match TRBD2. Germline trimming cut 9 bases from V and 0 bases from J; bases unmatched to any gene: 8. CDR1 and CDR2 from the germline V gene are SGHKS and YYEKEE (reference sequence). The CDR3 consists of 15 residues. As DNA, the CDR3 is TGTGCCACCCTTAGGGGACTATCGAACACCGGGGAGCTGTTTTTT. As protein: CATLRGLSNTGELFF.

The rearrangement joins TRBV6-2 or TRBV6-3 to TRBJ1-5; the match to TRBD1 covers 10 bases. V lost 2 bases, J lost 4 bases, and 5 bases stayed unmatched. The CDR3 consists of 16 residues. Looked up from germline, CDR1 is MNHEY and CDR2 is SVGEGT. CDR3 loop: CASSYHGGQGNQPQHF. The CDR3 bases are TGTGCCAGCAGTTACCACGGGGGACAGGGGAATCAGCCCCAGCATTTT.

This clonotype was seen many times. CDR3: CASSATGFEQYV. The CDR3 bases are TGTGCCAGCTCAGCGACAGGGTTCGAGCAGTACGTC. This sequence joins TRBV18 and TRBJ2-7, with 7 bases that match TRBD1. Germline assignment: CDR1 KGHSH and CDR2 LQKENI. V trimming: 5 bases; J trimming: 6 bases; junction bases outside the gene matches: 4. The CDR3 is 12 residues long.

This clonotype was recorded at least ten times. The rearrangement links TRBV20-1 to TRBJ2-7; 10 nucleotides agree with TRBD2. There are 19 residues in the CDR3. The trim removed 5 bases at V and 0 bases at J, leaving 19 bases unmatched. CDR1 is DFQATT, CDR2 SNEGSKA, per germline (reference sequence). CDR3 sequence (DNA): TGCAGTGCTCGGCTCGGGGTGACTAGCGGGCGATACAGCTCCTACGAGCAGTACTTC. It is translated as CSARLGVTSGRYSSYEQYF.

This clonotype occurred many times. The chain joins TRBV5-1 to TRBJ2-1, with 10 nucleotides matching TRBD1. V lost 3 bases, J lost 7 bases, and 7 bases stayed unmatched. CDR3 length equals 15 residues. Germline lookup yields CDR1 SGHRS and CDR2 YFSETQ. CDR3 in amino acids: CASSSRTGGFNEQFF. CDR3 DNA sequence: TGCGCCAGCAGCTCGAGGACAGGGGGGTTTAATGAGCAGTTCTTC.

This clonotype occurred many times. V usage is TRBV10-3 and J usage is TRBJ2-1; the match to TRBD1 covers 7 bases. CDR3 length: 15 residues. J gave up 1 base and V 5 bases, and 5 bases lay outside the gene matches. Germline CDR1 is ENHRY and CDR2 is SYGVKD. The CDR3 loop is CAISWGQTSYNEQFF. The CDR3 region has the DNA TGTGCCATCAGTTGGGGACAGACTTCCTACAATGAGCAGTTCTTC.

This clonotype showed up many times. The CDR3 bases are TGTGCCAGCCATCGGGGCGACAACTATGGCTACACCTTC. This codes for CASHRGDNYGYTF. The rearrangement uses TRBV18 and TRBJ1-2; TRBD1 might be the D (5 bases). Trimming cost V 8 bases and J 2 bases, with 12 bases left between them. The CDR3 contains 13 residues. Germline loops: CDR1 KGHSH, CDR2 LQKENI. Full variable domain (missing parts from reference TRBV18 and TRBJ1-2): NAGVMQNPRHLVRRRGQEARLRCSPMKGHSHVYWYRQLPEEGLKFMVYLQKENIIDESGMPKERFSAEFPKEGPSILRIQQVVRGDSAAYFCASHRGDNYGYTFGSGTRLTVV.

This clonotype was seen a handful of times. The chain joins TRBV29-1 to TRBJ2-7; tentatively, D is TRBD1 (6 bases). Trimming pared 4 bases from V and 3 bases from J, leaving 13 bases between. The CDR3 totals 13 residues. From germline, CDR1 is SQVTM and CDR2 ANQGSEA. CDR3 sequence: CSVGAGAFYEQYF. The CDR3 nucleotides are TGCAGCGTTGGGGCAGGGGCTTTCTACGAGCAGTACTTC.

This clonotype was seen repeatedly, ten times or more. The CDR3 coding sequence is TGCAGTGCTAGAGCCGGCGCGGGGATCACAGATACGCAGTATTTT. This codes for CSARAGAGITDTQYF. The chain couples TRBV20-1 to TRBJ2-3, with D possibly being TRBD2 (6 bases). V was cut by 1 base and J by 2 bases, with 13 bases left in between. The CDR3 contains 15 residues. Germline CDR1 and CDR2: DFQATT and SNEGSKA (reference sequence).

This clonotype was found many times. The rearrangement links TRBV29-1 to TRBJ1-1, with D possibly TRBD1 on 6 matching bases. CDR3 length: 13 residues. Germline CDR1 is SQVTM and CDR2 is ANQGSEA. Between the trimmed V and J ends, which lost 7 bases and 0 bases, there was a span of 12 bases. The CDR3 loop is CSGGQNVNTEAFF. The CDR3, as DNA: TGCAGCGGTGGACAGAACGTGAACACTGAAGCTTTCTTT.